This TCR beta chain was captured in a study of cytomegalovirus exposure and HLA in healthy donors. Study details: Around 85 million unique TCR sequences came from HLA-typed donors in an early release.

Primers for the PCR totalled 60 Vbeta and 13 Jbeta. Libraries were prepared by immunoSEQ multiplex PCR; TCRdb keeps only in-frame clonotypes and omits some of them. In the table there are over 150,000 clones, around 81% of which are singletons. A remark on this clone: The target antigen is unknown.

The V segment lost 4 bases and the J segment 0 bases; nucleotides outside the gene matches: 13. The CDR3 contains 19 residues. From germline, CDR1 is MDHEN and CDR2 SYDVKM. Study results and caveats: An analysis was carried out later, and it reportedly showed fewer N-insertions in an Asian-associated ancestry cluster than the approximately 710-donor mean. Most CMV-associated TCR beta chains were later found to appear HLA-restricted. Presence/absence analysis assumed near-uniform sequencing depth across donors.

The source material was PBMCs. The rearrangement links TRBV28 to TRBJ1-5, with 9 bases fitting TRBD1. The TCR comes from a woman in her thirties in good health and CMV-seronegative. As DNA, the CDR3 is TGTGCCAGCAGTTCACCTTTGGCCCGGGACAGGGATAGCAATCAGCCCCAGCATTTT. As protein: CASSSPLARDRDSNQPQHF.